Following are 25 T cell receptor beta chains from one sample sequenced in a study of blood T cell repertoires in COVID-19. Some clones are missing from TCRdb's copy, which holds only in-frame ones; the method was immunoSEQ multiplex PCR. The table lists under 75,000 clones, approximately 80% of them singletons. The specimen sequenced was peripheral blood. These receptors were collected from a man aged 55 to 69 with acute or convalescent COVID-19.

The CDR3 nucleotides read TGTGCCACCAGTGCCGGGACTAGCGTAGTAGAGACCCAGTACTTC. It specifies CATSAGTSVVETQYF. This chain uses TRBV24-1 with TRBJ2-5, with 10 bases fitting TRBD2. The CDR3 sequence is 15 residues long. CDR1 KGHDR and CDR2 SFDVKD come from the germline V gene. The V segment lost 5 bases and the J segment 4 bases; nucleotides outside the gene matches: 6.

V and J are TRBV3-1 (or the pseudogene TRBV3-2) and TRBJ1-2; 7 bases are shared with TRBD1. V lost 0 bases to trimming and J lost 7 bases; unmatched junction nucleotides: 5. The germline V gene encodes CDR1 LGHDT and CDR2 YNNKEL (reference sequence). CDR3 length: 14 residues. CDR3 residues: CASSQDLGTVGYTF. CDR3 nucleotide sequence: TGTGCCAGCAGCCAAGATTTAGGGACAGTTGGCTACACCTTC.

V usage is TRBV7-3 and J usage is TRBJ1-2, with D possibly matching TRBD1 (5 bases). Germline CDR1 and CDR2: SGHTA and FQGTGA. Trimming left V 2 bases short and J 8 bases short, with 21 bases between. The CDR3 consists of 16 residues. The CDR3 region is CASSLYSRAGEGGYTF. Here the CDR3 DNA reads TGTGCCAGCAGCTTATATTCCAGGGCAGGAGAAGGGGGCTACACCTTC.

The rearrangement joins TRBV19 to TRBJ2-1; D is possibly TRBD1 (6 bases). The germline V gene encodes CDR1 LNHDA and CDR2 SQIVND (reference sequence). The CDR3 has 14 amino acids. Deletions cut 4 bases from V and 4 bases from J, with 11 bases between. CDR3: CASSKLQGYNEQFF. The CDR3 coding sequence is TGTGCCAGTAGTAAACTTCAGGGGTACAATGAGCAGTTCTTC. Together with reference TRBV19 and TRBJ2-1, the CDR3 gives the full variable domain: DGGITQSPKYLFRKEGQNVTLSCEQNLNHDAMYWYRQDPGQGLRLIYYSQIVNDFQKGDIAEGYSVSREKKESFPLTVTSAQKNPTAFYLCASSKLQGYNEQFFGPGTRLTVL.

This chain connects TRBV5-4 to TRBJ2-7; D might be TRBD1 (6 bases). Germline assignment: CDR1 SGHNT and CDR2 YYREEE (reference sequence). With 7 bases removed from V and 2 bases from J, the gap between germline ends came to 19 bases. The CDR3 length is 15 residues. CDR3 in amino acids: CASGVGGTTPYEQYF. Here the CDR3 DNA reads TGTGCCAGCGGGGTAGGGGGTACTACTCCCTACGAGCAGTACTTC. Using reference TRBV5-4 and TRBJ2-7 for the parts outside the CDR3, the full variable domain is ETGVTQSPTHLIKTRGQQVTLRCSSQSGHNTVSWYQQALGQGPQFIFQYYREEENGRGNFPPRFSGLQFPNYSSELNVNALELDDSALYLCASGVGGTTPYEQYFGPGTRLTVT.

The genes are TRBV6-5 and TRBJ2-3; 7 bases are shared with TRBD2. The CDR3 extends over 15 amino acids. The germline V gene has CDR1 MNHEY and CDR2 SVGAGI. V lost 6 bases and J lost 4; bases outside the gene matches: 10. CDR3 sequence (DNA): TGTGCCAGCAGCAGGGAGGGTGGTCGGCCAGATACGCAGTATTTT. Protein product: CASSREGGRPDTQYF.

The gene calls are TRBV13 and TRBJ2-1; possibly TRBD2 for D (6 bases). The CDR3 length is 13 residues. V was trimmed by 5 bases and J by 5 bases, leaving 10 bases between them. Germline V gene data show CDR1 as PRHDT and CDR2 as FYEKMQ (reference sequence). The CDR3: CASSRGLDNEQFF. As DNA, the CDR3 is TGTGCCAGCAGCAGGGGACTTGACAATGAGCAGTTCTTC.

This chain links TRBV7-3 with TRBJ2-3; 7 bases are shared with TRBD1. Unmatched junction bases numbered 5, after V lost 3 bases and J lost 2 bases. Germline V gene data show CDR1 as SGHTA and CDR2 as FQGTGA. The length of the CDR3 is 15 residues. CDR3 residues: CASSFRGPHTDTQYF. In DNA form, the CDR3 reads TGTGCCAGCAGCTTTAGGGGGCCCCACACAGATACGCAGTATTTT.

This clone was detected only a few times. This sequence joins TRBV5-5 and TRBJ1-1; D is unclear. CDR1 and CDR2 (germline): SGHKS, YYEKEE (reference sequence). The CDR3 covers 15 residues. V lost 2 bases to trimming and J lost 1 base, with 12 bases between them. The CDR3 region is CASSFLAGENTEAFF. The CDR3, as DNA: TGTGCCAGCAGCTTTTTGGCGGGAGAGAACACTGAAGCTTTCTTT.

The chain employs TRBV2 and TRBJ1-1; possible D gene TRBD1, 5 bases. CDR3 size: 13 residues. Germline V lookup: CDR1 SNHLY, CDR2 FYNNEI. Trimming pared 9 bases from V and 5 bases from J, leaving 16 bases between. CDR3 region: CARTSQGGTEAFF. The CDR3 DNA reads as TGTGCCAGAACCTCTCAGGGAGGTACTGAAGCTTTCTTT.

The rearrangement links TRBV9 to TRBJ1-5; 10 bases are shared with TRBD1. The V gene end was trimmed by 4 bases and the J gene end by 4 bases; junction bases not matched to a gene: 8. There are 16 residues in the CDR3. Germline V lookup: CDR1 SGDLS, CDR2 YYNGEE. The CDR3 bases are TGTGCCAGCAGCTCTGGGGGACAGGGGTTAAATCAGCCCCAGCATTTT. Translating gives CASSSGGQGLNQPQHF.

This clone occurred once. The rearrangement joins TRBV10-2 to TRBJ2-3; D not resolved. The V gene's germline CDR1 is WSHSY and CDR2 SAAADI. The CDR3 spans 11 residues. Deletions cut 6 bases from V and 5 bases from J, with 6 bases between. The DNA for the CDR3 is TGCGCCAGCAGCCCGGGAGATACGCAGTATTTT. This gives the protein CASSPGDTQYF.

This CDR3 is CASSLETGYEQFF. The CDR3 DNA sequence: TGTGCCAGCAGCTTGGAGACTGGTTATGAGCAGTTCTTC. This chain links TRBV5-4 with TRBJ2-1; D is ambiguous. Germline V gene data show CDR1 as SGHNT and CDR2 as YYREEE (reference sequence). V lost 0 bases and J 8 bases, leaving 9 bases between the germline ends. The CDR3 is 13 amino acids.

V and J are TRBV11-2 and TRBJ1-6; TRBD1 might be the D (6 bases). This CDR3 has 18 amino acids. The ends were cut back, 5 bases at V and 0 bases at J, with 17 bases in the middle. The germline gives CDR1 SGHAT, CDR2 FQNNGV. CDR3 in amino acids: CASSLPRGGRSYNSPLHF. The CDR3 DNA reads TGTGCCAGCAGCCTTCCTCGGGGGGGGCGCTCCTATAATTCACCCCTCCACTTT. The variable domain in full, completed from reference TRBV11-2 and TRBJ1-6, reads EAGVAQSPRYKIIEKRQSVAFWCNPISGHATLYWYQQILGQGPKLLIQFQNNGVVDDSQLPKDRFSAERLKGVDSTLKIQPAKLEDSAVYLCASSLPRGGRSYNSPLHFGNGTRLTVT.

CDR3 bases: TGCGCCAGCAGCTTGGTTGGATCGGCCAGCGGGGACCACGAGCAGTACTTC. Translation: CASSLVGSASGDHEQYF. J is TRBJ2-7 and V is TRBV5-1; 7 nucleotides line up with TRBD2. CDR3 length equals 17 residues. J was trimmed by 5 bases and V by 0 bases; bases with no gene match: 14. Per the germline V gene, CDR1 is SGHRS and CDR2 is YFSETQ.

This clone was recorded a few times. The V gene is TRBV18, the J gene TRBJ1-1, with 9 bases fitting TRBD1. Trimming removed 8 bases from V and 1 base from J; junction bases left unmatched: 2. CDR3 size: 13 residues. Germline-derived CDR1 and CDR2 are KGHSH and LQKENI. CDR3 sequence (DNA): TGTGCCAGCGCACAGGGGGCGAACACTGAAGCTTTCTTT. This gives the protein CASAQGANTEAFF.

This chain connects TRBV7-8 to TRBJ1-1, with a weak D call TRBD1 (5 bases). CDR3 size: 15 residues. Germline V gene lookup returns CDR1 SGHVS and CDR2 FQNEAQ. Trimming removed 5 bases at V and 0 bases at J, with 13 bases between. The DNA for the CDR3 is TGTGCCAGCAGCGCCGATAGACAGCTGAACACTGAAGCTTTCTTT. Protein sequence: CASSADRQLNTEAFF.

This rearrangement joins TRBV3-1 (or the pseudogene TRBV3-2) to TRBJ2-1; 9 bases fit TRBD2. This CDR3 contains 14 residues. V was pared by 7 bases and J by 5 bases, with 6 bases of the junction left unmatched. CDR1 is LGHDT and CDR2 is YNNKEL in the germline V gene (reference sequence). The CDR3 DNA sequence: TGTGCCAGCAACGAACTAGCGGGCAACAATGAGCAGTTCTTC. Residues: CASNELAGNNEQFF.

The chain couples TRBV2 to TRBJ2-7; the D is unclear. The V gene's germline CDR1 is SNHLY and CDR2 FYNNEI. This CDR3 has 12 amino acids. V shed 9 bases and J shed 0 bases, with 9 bases lying between them. CDR3 loop: CASHLRSYEQYF. The CDR3 DNA reads as TGTGCCAGTCACTTGCGCTCCTACGAGCAGTACTTC.

The chain recombines TRBV3-1 (or the pseudogene TRBV3-2) with TRBJ2-2; possible D gene TRBD1, 5 bases. Trimming pared 0 bases from V and 5 bases from J, leaving 13 bases between. This CDR3 has 16 amino acids. Germline-derived CDR1 and CDR2 are LGHDT and YNNKEL (reference sequence). CDR3 amino acids: CASSQDRQGWTGELFF. The CDR3, as DNA: TGTGCCAGCAGCCAAGATAGGCAGGGCTGGACCGGGGAGCTGTTTTTT.

The J gene is TRBJ1-6, the V gene TRBV3-1 (or the pseudogene TRBV3-2), with D possibly being TRBD1 (5 bases). With 0 bases removed from V and 9 bases from J, the gap between germline ends came to 12 bases. CDR3 length: 15 residues. Germline V gives CDR1 LGHDT, CDR2 YNNKEL (reference sequence). CDR3: CASSQDPGWGSPLHF. The CDR3 bases are TGTGCCAGCAGCCAAGATCCAGGGTGGGGTTCACCCCTCCACTTT.

The CDR3 region has the DNA TGTGCCAGCGGGACTGAAAAACAAGAGACCCAGTACTTC. Translated: CASGTEKQETQYF. This chain links TRBV18 with TRBJ2-5; D is possibly TRBD2 (6 bases). Trimming pared 8 bases from V and 2 bases from J, leaving 12 bases between. CDR3 size: 13 residues. From germline, CDR1 is KGHSH and CDR2 LQKENI.

This chain links TRBV18 with TRBJ1-2; D not resolved. Germline V gives CDR1 KGHSH, CDR2 LQKENI. V was cut by 2 bases and J by 8 bases, with 18 bases left in between. This CDR3 comprises 15 residues. The CDR3: CASSPIVTGEGGYTF. For the CDR3, the DNA is TGTGCCAGCTCACCAATTGTGACGGGAGAAGGGGGCTACACCTTC.

The chain recombines TRBV7-9 with TRBJ2-4, with D tentatively TRBD2 (6 bases). Germline V gene sequence: CDR1 SEHNR, CDR2 FQNEAQ (reference sequence). Trimming stripped 6 bases from V and 2 bases from J, with 11 bases between. The CDR3 covers 14 residues. The CDR3 DNA reads TGTGCCAGCAGGTCCGGGACTTCCAAAAACATTCAGTACTTC. Translation gives CASRSGTSKNIQYF.

The chain carries TRBV19 and TRBJ2-1; 10 positions agree with TRBD1. Germline V gene lookup returns CDR1 LNHDA and CDR2 SQIVND (reference sequence). The CDR3 is 14 amino acids. V was clipped by 7 bases and J by 8 bases; unmatched bases: 8. The CDR3 nucleotides read TGTGCCAGTAAGAGGGACAGGGGCGTTTATGAGCAGTTCTTC. It yields the protein CASKRDRGVYEQFF. Together with reference TRBV19 and TRBJ2-1, the CDR3 gives the full variable domain: DGGITQSPKYLFRKEGQNVTLSCEQNLNHDAMYWYRQDPGQGLRLIYYSQIVNDFQKGDIAEGYSVSREKKESFPLTVTSAQKNPTAFYLCASKRDRGVYEQFFGPGTRLTVL.